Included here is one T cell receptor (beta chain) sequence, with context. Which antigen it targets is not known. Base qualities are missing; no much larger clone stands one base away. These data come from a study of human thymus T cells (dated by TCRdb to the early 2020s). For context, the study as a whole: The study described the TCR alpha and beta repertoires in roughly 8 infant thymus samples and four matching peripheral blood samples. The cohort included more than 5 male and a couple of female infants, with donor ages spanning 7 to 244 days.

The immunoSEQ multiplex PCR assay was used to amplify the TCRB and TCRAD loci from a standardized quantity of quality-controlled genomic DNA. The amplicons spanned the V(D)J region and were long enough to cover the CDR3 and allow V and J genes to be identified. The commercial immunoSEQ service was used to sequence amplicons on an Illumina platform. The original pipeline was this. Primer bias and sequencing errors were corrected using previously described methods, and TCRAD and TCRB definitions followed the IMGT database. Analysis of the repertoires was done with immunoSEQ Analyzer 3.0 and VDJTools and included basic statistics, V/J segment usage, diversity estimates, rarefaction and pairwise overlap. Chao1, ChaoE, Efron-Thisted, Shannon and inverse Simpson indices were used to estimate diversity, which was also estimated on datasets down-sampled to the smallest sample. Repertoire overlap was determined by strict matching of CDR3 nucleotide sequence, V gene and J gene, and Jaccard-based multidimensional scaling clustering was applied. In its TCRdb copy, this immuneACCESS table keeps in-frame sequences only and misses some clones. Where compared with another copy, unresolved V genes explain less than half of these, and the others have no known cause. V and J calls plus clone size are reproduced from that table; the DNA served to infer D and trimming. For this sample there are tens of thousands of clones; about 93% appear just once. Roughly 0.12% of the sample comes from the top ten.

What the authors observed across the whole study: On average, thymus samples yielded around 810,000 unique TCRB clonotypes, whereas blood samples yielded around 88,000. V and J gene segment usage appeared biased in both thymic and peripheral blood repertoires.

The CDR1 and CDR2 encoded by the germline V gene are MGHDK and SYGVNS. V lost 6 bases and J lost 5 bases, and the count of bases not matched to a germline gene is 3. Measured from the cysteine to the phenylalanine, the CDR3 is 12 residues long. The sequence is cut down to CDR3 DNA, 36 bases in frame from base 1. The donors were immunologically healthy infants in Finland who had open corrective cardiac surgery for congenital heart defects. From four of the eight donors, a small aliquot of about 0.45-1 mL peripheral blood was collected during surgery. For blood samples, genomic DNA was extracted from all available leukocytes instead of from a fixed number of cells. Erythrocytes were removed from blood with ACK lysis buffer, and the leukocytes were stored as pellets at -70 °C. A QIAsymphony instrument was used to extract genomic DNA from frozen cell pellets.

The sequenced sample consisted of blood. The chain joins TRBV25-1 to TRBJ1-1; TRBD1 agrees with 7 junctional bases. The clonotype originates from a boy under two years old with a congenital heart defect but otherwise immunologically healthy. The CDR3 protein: CASRGTATEAFF. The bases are TGTGCCAGCAGAGGGACAGCAACTGAAGCTTTCTTT. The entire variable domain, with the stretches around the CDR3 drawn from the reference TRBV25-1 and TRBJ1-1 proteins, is EADIYQTPRYLVIGTGKKITLECSQTMGHDKMYWYQQDPGMELHLIHYSYGVNSTEKGDLSSESTVSRIRTEHFPLTLESARPSHTSQYLCASRGTATEAFFGQGTRLTVV.